The TCR beta chain described here comes from a study of T cell repertoires in cytomegalovirus infection. Study information: Newly reported HLA-C-restricted and thoroughly characterized HLA-B-restricted CMV epitopes were employed. From public TCR beta signatures came an indication of both CMV infection and matching HLA type. General study points: It was HLA-C-restricted CMV-specific TCR beta clonotypes that dominated the response ex vivo. CMV carriers having the relevant HLA were flagged by cumulative public TCR beta family frequency.

CDR1 is SQVTM and CDR2 is ANQGSEA in the germline V gene. This CDR3 is 13 amino acids long. A word on this clonotype: Its antigen is still unknown.

TCRdb re-analysed the reads in MiXCR, keeping a single row per CDR3 protein. The sample lists about 920,000 distinct CDR3 sequences, approximately 33% occurring once. The rearrangement links TRBV29-1 to TRBJ2-3; no firm D call. The receptor comes from a human donor in good health (CMV status not recorded). Some clones in this sample may be carry-over from other donors' samples. Specimen: cultured CD8+ T cells from PBMCs, collected from culture after CMV antigen stimulation. This CDR3 reads CRASSASTDTQYF. CDR3 bases: TGCAGGGCCTCCTCCGCTTCCACAGATACGCAGTATTTT.